Given below is one T cell receptor (beta chain) in context. The antigen remains undetermined. Generated by immunoSEQ multiplex PCR, the TCRdb table keeps only in-frame clones and is missing some. This sample has about 140,000 clones, with roughly 91% found just once. This sample is part of a study of T cell responses to AZD1222 COVID-19 vaccine. The junction had 10 bases not matched to a gene; V was cut back by 6 bases and J by 5 bases. CDR3 length: 15 residues. The V gene's germline CDR1 is SNHLY and CDR2 FYNNEI. Study-wide findings and caveats: Repertoires in all cases were sampled only once the peak T cell response had passed. Regions left unmutated in variants are reportedly the target of nearly half of spike-specific TCRs.

The chain is built from TRBV2 and TRBJ1-5; 7 bases are shared with TRBD1. The clonotype comes from an adult in good health. The sequencing here drew on peripheral blood, taken on day 0 of AZD1222 vaccination. In DNA, the CDR3 is TGTGCCAGCAGCATAGATACAGGGGAGGATCAGCCCCAGCATTTT. Residues: CASSIDTGEDQPQHF.